These 31 T cell receptor gamma chains came from one sample sequenced in a study of γδ T cells in repeated Plasmodium falciparum infection. Bulk repertoires came from Vgamma9/Vdelta2+ or Vdelta2-negative gammadelta T cells flow-sorted from PBMC. TCRdb re-called the multiplex PCR reads using CATT. Of about 15,000 gamma-chain clones detected, more than 1.5% appear once; the ten largest clones hold 25% to 30%. The source material was gamma-delta T cells from blood. These receptors were obtained from a pool of human donors (malaria-infected and uninfected, not separated).

In this sample, this clone turned up many times. A far bigger clonotype differs at one base, so this is likely a read error. In the same sample, other DNA sequences code for this CDR3. The chain links TRGV9 to TRGJP. The J gene, absent from TCRdb, was called here by matching the DNA to germline. The CDR3 has 16 amino acids. Germline V gene sequence: CDR1 GITISATS, CDR2 ISYDGTV (reference sequence). The CDR3 DNA reads TGTGCCTTGTGGGAGGTGTTAGAGTTGGGCAAAAAGATCAAGGTATTT. Its translation: CALWEVLELGKKIKVF.

This clone has a count of ten or more. Only one base separates this from a far larger clonotype, so it likely reflects a read error. Distinct nucleotide sequences in the sample also encode this CDR3. The chain has TRGV4 and TRGJ1 or TRGJ2. The CDR3 covers 13 residues. CDR1 is EGSTGY, CDR2 YDSYTSSV, per germline. The CDR3 region is CATWDGFYYKKLF. In nucleotides, the CDR3 is TGTGCCACCTGGGATGGTTTTTATTATAAGAAACTTTTT.

This clone was found many times. The amino acid sequence in TCRdb belongs to a much larger clone and departs from this DNA's translation at residue 7, likely a sequencing read error; the sequence shown is translated from the DNA. The chain links TRGV9 to TRGJ1 or TRGJ2. With 3 bases clipped from V and 11 bases from J, the junction kept 7 bases outside the gene matches. Germline CDR1 GITISATS, CDR2 ISYDGTV (reference sequence). The CDR3 is 11 amino acids. The CDR3 region has the DNA TGTGCCTTGTGGGAGCTTTTACAGAAACTCTTT. This codes for CALWELLQKLF.

Concerning this clone itself: This DNA's translation differs at residue 12 from TCRdb's protein, which comes from a much larger clone; a read error is likely, and the protein shown is translated from the DNA. The chain is built from TRGV9 and TRGJP. The J gene comes from matching the DNA to germline here; TCRdb lacks it. The CDR3 has 18 amino acids. The V gene's germline CDR1 is GITISATS and CDR2 ISYDGTV (reference sequence). As DNA, the CDR3 is TGTGCCTTGTGGGAGGTGCATTCGGGAGAGTTGAGCAAAAAAATCAAGGTATTT. Translating gives CALWEVHSGELSKKIKVF.

To note about this clone: Given a far larger clone just one base away, this is likely a sequencing read error. The DNA is omitted, as the CDR3 cannot be located on it reliably, and the CDR3 follows TCRdb's listing. The CDR3 protein is CALWEVRSNSLAVEQHLLSQVSIGRIQHF. The V gene call is TRGV9, and the J gene call is absent. The CDR3 is 29 residues long, ends included. Looked up from germline, CDR1 is GITISATS and CDR2 is ISYDGTV (reference sequence).

Notes on this clone: This likely reflects a read error, since a far larger clone is one base away. Other DNA sequences of this sample code for an identical CDR3. V gene TRGV5 combines with J gene TRGJ1 or TRGJ2. In the absence of a J gene in TCRdb, the DNA was matched to germline to assign it here. The CDR3 runs to 11 residues. The V and J ends lost 3 bases and 12 bases, in that order; junction bases with no gene match: 8. Germline V gives CDR1 VINAFY, CDR2 YDVSNSKD. CDR3 sequence (DNA): TGTGCCACCTGGGACCGGGCGACGAAACTCTTT. This codes for CATWDRATKLF.

Worth noting for this clone: Because the CDR3's place on the DNA is in doubt, the DNA is left out and the CDR3 is given as listed by TCRdb. Other DNA sequences in the same sample also yield this CDR3. The V gene is given as TRGV3, and no J gene call is available. Looked up from germline, CDR1 is VTNTFY and CDR2 is YDVSTARD (reference sequence). The CDR3 comprises 35 residues, both ends counted. Here the CDR3 reads CATWDRRGLLDIIRNSLAVEQHLLSQVSIGRIQHF.

This clone has ten or more counts. The TCRdb protein, from a much larger clone, departs from this DNA's translation at residue 8, likely by read error; the protein shown derives from the DNA. This rearrangement joins TRGV9 to TRGJ1 or TRGJ2. The J gene comes from matching the DNA to germline here; TCRdb lacks it. V shed 1 base and J 3 bases; nucleotides not matched to a gene: 9. The germline V gene encodes CDR1 GITISATS and CDR2 ISYDGTV (reference sequence). The CDR3 has 15 residues. DNA for the CDR3: TGTGCCTTGTGGGAGGTCCACCCCACTTATTATAAGAAACTCTTT. Its protein product is CALWEVHPTYYKKLF.

To note about this clone: The protein TCRdb gives is from a much larger clone and does not agree with this DNA's translation at residue 14, likely a read error; the protein shown here comes from the DNA. The V gene corresponds to TRGV9; no J gene was called. The length of the CDR3 is 16 residues. Germline CDR1 GITISATS, CDR2 ISYDGTV (reference sequence). The CDR3 DNA is TGTGCCTTGTGGGAGGCAATCAATACCACTGGTTGGTTCAGGATATTT. Translating gives CALWEAINTTGWFRIF.

This clone was counted ten times or more. A far bigger clonotype differs at one base, so this is likely a read error. Other DNA sequences in the same sample also yield this CDR3. The chain links TRGV4 to TRGJP2. The V gene's germline CDR1 is EGSTGY and CDR2 YDSYTSSV. After removal of 5 bases from V and 1 base from J, the junction contained 13 bases not matched to a gene. CDR3 size: 17 residues. The CDR3 here is CATWAHHPRSSDWIKTF. In DNA form, the CDR3 reads TGTGCCACCTGGGCCCATCATCCGCGTAGTAGTGATTGGATCAAGACGTTT.

This clone was seen many times. This DNA's translation and the protein TCRdb lists, from a much larger clone, do not match at residue 9, likely due to a read error; the protein shown is translated from the DNA. The chain combines TRGV9 with TRGJ1 or TRGJ2. Assignment of the J gene here rests on matching the DNA to germline, because TCRdb gives none. The J segment lost 3 bases and the V segment lost 1 base, leaving 9 bases of the junction unmatched. Germline V gives CDR1 GITISATS, CDR2 ISYDGTV (reference sequence). The CDR3 totals 15 residues. DNA of the CDR3: TGTGCCTTGTGGGAGGTCCACTCCGCTTATTATAAGAAACTCTTT. Translation gives CALWEVHSAYYKKLF.

This clone is termed medium-sized. Other DNA sequences in this specimen translate into the identical CDR3. The CDR3 region has the DNA TGTGCCACCTGGGATAATACGTATTATAAGAAACTCTTT. Protein sequence: CATWDNTYYKKLF. This sequence joins TRGV4 and TRGJ1 or TRGJ2. The V gene's germline CDR1 is EGSTGY and CDR2 YDSYTSSV. The V gene end was trimmed by 3 bases and the J gene end by 4 bases; junction bases not matched to a gene: 6. The CDR3 spans 13 residues.

This clone occurred a few times. The TCRdb protein comes from a much larger clone and disagrees with this DNA's translation at residue 4, likely due to a read error; the protein given here is derived from the DNA. The V call is TRGV9, the J call TRGJP. No J gene was available from TCRdb, and it was assigned here by a germline match of the DNA. Germline values: CDR1 GITISATS, CDR2 ISYDGTV (reference sequence). Trimming cost V 7 bases and J 6 bases; bases outside gene matches: 12. The CDR3 contains 17 residues. The CDR3 sequence: CALCDQVRELGKKIKVF. The CDR3 DNA is TGTGCCTTGTGTGACCAGGTGCGAGAGTTGGGCAAAAAAATCAAGGTATTT.

This clone was detected only a few times. Only one base separates this from a far larger clonotype, so it likely reflects a read error. The limits of the CDR3 on the DNA are not certain, so only TCRdb's listed CDR3 is given. No J gene was called, and the V gene is TRGV9. A total of 29 residues make up the CDR3, ends included. In germline, CDR1 is GITISATS, CDR2 ISYDGTV (reference sequence). CDR3 sequence reads: CALWEVRSNSLAVEQHLLSQVSIGRIQHF.

This clone was seen many times. TCRdb lists the protein of a much larger clone for this DNA, which differs at residue 10, so this is likely a read error; the protein given here is translated from the DNA itself. The V call is TRGV9, the J call TRGJ1 or TRGJ2. No J gene was available from TCRdb, and it was assigned here by a germline match of the DNA. This CDR3 contains 14 residues. The germline V gene encodes CDR1 GITISATS and CDR2 ISYDGTV (reference sequence). The CDR3 reads CALWDPIFYCKKLF. CDR3 coding DNA: TGTGCCTTGTGGGACCCAATTTTCTATTGTAAGAAACTCTTT.

This clone was detected ten times or more. TCRdb records a much larger clone's protein for this DNA, with a difference at residue 7 that likely arises from a read error; the protein given is the translation of the DNA. The rearrangement links TRGV9 to TRGJ1 or TRGJ2. Germline CDR1 GITISATS, CDR2 ISYDGTV (reference sequence). V lost 2 bases and J lost 2; bases outside the gene matches: 3. The CDR3 sequence is 13 residues long. CDR3 loop: CALWEEYYYKKLF. CDR3 DNA sequence: TGTGCCTTGTGGGAGGAGTATTATTATAAGAAACTCTTT.

This clone was counted only a few times. A far larger clone is only one base removed, so a read error is likely. Within the sample, other DNA sequences also encode this same CDR3. V usage is TRGV9 and J usage is TRGJP. The J gene, left out of TCRdb, was set here by checking the DNA against germline. CDR3 length: 17 amino acids. Germline values: CDR1 GITISATS, CDR2 ISYDGTV (reference sequence). The CDR3 DNA is TGTGCCTTGTGGGTGGTGGTACAAGAGTTGGGCAAAAAGATCAAGGTATTT. Residues: CALWVVVQELGKKIKVF.

A remark on this clone: This probably arose from a read error, given a far larger clone one base away. Other nucleotide sequences from this sample produce the same CDR3. This CDR3 reads CALLLMKLF. The CDR3 region has the DNA TGTGCCTTGCTGTTGATGAAACTCTTT. This chain connects TRGV9 to TRGJ1 or TRGJ2. The J gene comes from matching the DNA to germline here; TCRdb lacks it. Germline V gene sequence: CDR1 GITISATS, CDR2 ISYDGTV (reference sequence). With 9 bases clipped from V and 12 bases from J, the junction kept 8 bases outside the gene matches. CDR3 length: 9 residues.

This clone was found a few times. Given a far larger clone just one base away, this is likely a sequencing read error. This CDR3 is also generated by other DNA sequences in the sample. The J gene is TRGJP, the V gene TRGV9. The CDR3 sequence is 17 residues long. Germline assignment: CDR1 GITISATS and CDR2 ISYDGTV (reference sequence). The CDR3 DNA reads as TGTGCCTTGTGGGAGGGGGATCGAGAGTTGGGCAAGAAAATCAAGGTATTT. It encodes CALWEGDRELGKKIKVF.

Only a few counts were recorded for this clone. The amino acid sequence in TCRdb belongs to a much larger clone and departs from this DNA's translation at residue 13, likely a sequencing read error; the sequence shown is translated from the DNA. There is no J gene call, but TRGV9 is given as the V gene. In germline, CDR1 is GITISATS, CDR2 ISYDGTV (reference sequence). The CDR3 extends over 15 amino acids. The CDR3 here is CALWEEKRNDWIETF. CDR3 DNA sequence: TGTGCCTTGTGGGAGGAAAAACGTAATGATTGGATCGAGACGTTT.

This clone is medium-sized in the sample. This sample includes further DNA sequences coding for the same CDR3. The gene calls are TRGV9 and TRGJP2. Trimming took 2 bases from V and 0 from J; bases not matched to a gene: 3. The CDR3 contains 15 residues. Germline V gene lookup returns CDR1 GITISATS and CDR2 ISYDGTV (reference sequence). The CDR3 region has the DNA TGTGCCTTGTGGGAGGCGTATAGTAGTGATTGGATCAAGACGTTT. Translating it yields CALWEAYSSDWIKTF.

This clone was recorded many times. This likely stems from a read error, as it lies one base from a far larger clone. This sample includes further DNA sequences coding for the same CDR3. The chain combines TRGV3 with TRGJ1 or TRGJ2. Germline V lookup: CDR1 VTNTFY, CDR2 YDVSTARD (reference sequence). The CDR3 length is 17 residues. The junction had 15 bases not matched to a gene; V was cut back by 0 bases and J by 4 bases. This chain's CDR3 is CATWDRRGLLGYYKKLF. CDR3 in DNA: TGTGCCACCTGGGACAGGCGAGGGCTGCTGGGATATTATAAGAAACTCTTT.

By sample fraction, this clone is large (0.1 to 1%). Other DNA sequences in this sample translate to the same CDR3. CDR3 bases: TGTGCCTTGTGGGAGGGTTTTAAGAAACTCTTT. Translated: CALWEGFKKLF. V and J are TRGV9 and TRGJ1 or TRGJ2. Trimming took 2 bases from V and 9 from J; bases not matched to a gene: 4. Per germline, CDR1 GITISATS and CDR2 ISYDGTV (reference sequence). The CDR3 has 11 residues.

This clone occurred many times. TCRdb's protein, taken from a much larger clone, differs from this DNA's translation at residue 8, likely owing to a read error; the protein displayed comes from the DNA. The chain is built from TRGV9 and TRGJ1 or TRGJ2. V shed 0 bases, J shed 3 bases, and the junction held 5 bases outside the gene matches. This CDR3 is 14 amino acids long. Germline lookup yields CDR1 GITISATS and CDR2 ISYDGTV (reference sequence). The CDR3 here is CALWEVWSYYKKLF. CDR3 nucleotide sequence: TGTGCCTTGTGGGAGGTGTGGAGTTATTATAAGAAACTCTTT.

This clone showed up many times. A read error is the likely source, as a far larger clone sits one nucleotide away. Within the sample, other DNA sequences also encode this same CDR3. V is TRGV9 and J is TRGJ1 or TRGJ2. TCRdb records no J gene; here it was assigned by comparing the DNA to germline. CDR3 size: 13 residues. The V gene's germline CDR1 is GITISATS and CDR2 ISYDGTV (reference sequence). V dropped 0 bases and J dropped 7; count of bases not matched to a gene: 6. The CDR3 region has the DNA TGTGCCTTGTGGGAGGTGTTGGGGTATAAGAAACTCTTT. Translated, it gives CALWEVLGYKKLF.

Of note for this clone: This DNA translates differently at residue 11 from the TCRdb protein, which is that of a much larger clone; a read error is likely, and the protein shown is the DNA's own translation. The chain links TRGV9 to TRGJP. The J gene comes from matching the DNA to germline here; TCRdb lacks it. The CDR3 spans 19 residues. Per the germline V gene, CDR1 is GITISATS and CDR2 is ISYDGTV (reference sequence). The DNA for the CDR3 is TGTGCCTTGTGGGAGCAAACAAACCAGCAAGGGTTGGGCAAAAAAATCAAGGTATTT. Translation: CALWEQTNQQGLGKKIKVF.

To note about this clone: This likely came from a read error, as a far larger clone is one base away. Other DNA sequences of this sample code for an identical CDR3. The V and J genes are TRGV9 and TRGJ1 or TRGJ2. Because TCRdb records no J gene, it was assigned here through a match of the DNA to germline. Losses at the gene ends were 2 bases for V and 0 bases for J; bases not matched to a gene: 7. This CDR3 comprises 15 residues. In germline, CDR1 is GITISATS, CDR2 ISYDGTV (reference sequence). The CDR3 DNA reads TGTGCCTTGTGGGAGGGTAAAACGAATTATTATAAGAAACTCTTT. Translated: CALWEGKTNYYKKLF.

About this clone: The protein in TCRdb stems from a much larger clone and differs at residue 3 from this DNA's translation, likely a read error; here the protein is translated from the DNA. The V call is TRGV5, the J call TRGJ1 or TRGJ2. The J gene, missing from TCRdb, was assigned here through DNA to germline matching. The germline CDR1 and CDR2 sequences are VINAFY and YDVSNSKD. The CDR3 is made up of 13 amino acids. The DNA of the CDR3 is TGTGCCGCCTGGGACAGGCCGTGTTATAAGAAACTCTTT. This codes for CAAWDRPCYKKLF.

This clone was seen ten or more times. The TCRdb protein comes from a much larger clone and disagrees with this DNA's translation at residue 6, likely due to a read error; the protein given here is derived from the DNA. The J gene is TRGJ1 or TRGJ2, the V gene TRGV9. The J gene comes from matching the DNA to germline here; TCRdb lacks it. CDR1 is GITISATS, CDR2 ISYDGTV, per germline (reference sequence). Germline trimming cut 2 bases from V and 2 bases from J; bases unmatched to any gene: 6. The CDR3 covers 14 residues. The CDR3 region has the DNA TGTGCCTTGTGGGAGGCGCAGGATTATTATAAGAAACTCTTT. Translation: CALWEAQDYYKKLF.

This clone was seen at least ten times. Other DNA sequences in the sample encode the same CDR3. The rearrangement uses TRGV3 and TRGJP2. The CDR3 consists of 14 residues. Trimming removed 0 bases from V and 8 bases from J; junction bases left unmatched: 6. CDR1 is VTNTFY, CDR2 YDVSTARD, per germline (reference sequence). The CDR3 nucleotides are TGTGCCACCTGGGACAGGCCTAGGGATTGGATCAAGACGTTT. Amino acids: CATWDRPRDWIKTF.

Remarks on this clone: This DNA translates differently at residue 10 from the TCRdb protein, which is that of a much larger clone; a read error is likely, and the protein shown is the DNA's own translation. The chain combines TRGV8 with TRGJP2. Assignment of the J gene here rests on matching the DNA to germline, because TCRdb gives none. Germline V CDR1 and CDR2: VENAVY, YDSYNSRV. The CDR3 spans 13 residues. CDR3 protein: CATWDLGDWVKTF. In nucleotides, the CDR3 is TGTGCCACCTGGGATCTAGGTGATTGGGTCAAGACGTTT.